The T cell receptor (beta chain) described here comes from a study of T cell responses to AZD1222 COVID-19 vaccine. General observations from the study: Among the donors, most were white British and more were female, and clonal diversity was possibly underestimated.

The CDR3 is made up of 15 amino acids. Germline values: CDR1 MNHEY, CDR2 SVGAGI. With V trimmed by 9 bases and J by 7 bases, 12 bases remained unmatched. On this clone: Its specificity is unknown.

Libraries were prepared by immunoSEQ multiplex PCR; TCRdb keeps only in-frame clonotypes and omits some of them. The sample has 150,000 to 200,000 clones, roughly 94% seen once; the top ten hold 4% to 5.5%. J is TRBJ2-2 and V is TRBV6-5; 9 nucleotides agree with TRBD2. The input for sequencing was peripheral blood, taken on day 0 of MenACWY control vaccination. The receptor's source is an adult in good health. This chain's CDR3 is CASRGSGSWGGELFF. The CDR3 DNA reads TGTGCCAGTCGGGGTAGCGGGAGCTGGGGCGGGGAGCTGTTTTTT.